This T cell receptor beta chain appears in the sequencing data of a study of monozygotic twins with inflammatory bowel disease. TCRdb re-analyzed the 5' RACE reads; it lists each CDR3 protein once, without DNA. This sample carries some 200,000 distinct CDR3 sequences, with 1.5% to 2% going to the ten biggest clones. Germline-derived CDR1 and CDR2 are SGHAT and FQNNGV. This CDR3 is built from 21 residues. This TCR came from a human donor with ulcerative colitis or Crohn's disease, or a healthy co-twin of an affected twin (not recorded which). The source material was blood. The V and J genes are TRBV11-2 and TRBJ2-1; TCRdb picks TRBD1, but there is no DNA to check that call. The CDR3 region is CASSLYGLSVPGLGGLNEQFF.